These T cell receptor beta chains were read from a single sample in a study of cytomegalovirus exposure and HLA in healthy donors. The table came from immunoSEQ multiplex PCR; TCRdb's copy has only in-frame clones and leaves some out. The profile covers some 350,000 clones, with 87% appearing a single time and roughly 1.2% taken by the ten largest. The sequenced sample consisted of PBMCs. The receptors were gathered from a woman aged 30 to 39 in good health and CMV-seropositive. Both conserved end residues are part of each CDR3. A D gene is named only where the DNA matches it firmly. Not all rows give a size; the values are once, few, many and, for expanded clones, a class.

CDR3 protein,CDR3 DNA,D gene,J gene,V gene,clone size
CASSIGKPGQGNSPLHF,TGTGCCAGTAGTATAGGGAAGCCGGGACAGGGAAATTCACCCCTCCACTTT,TRBD1,TRBJ1-6,TRBV19,.
CASSLEPTGGHYGYTF,TGTGCCAGCAGCTTGGAACCCACAGGGGGACACTATGGCTACACCTTC,TRBD1,TRBJ1-2,TRBV7-9,.
CASSQGGPNTEAFF,TGCGCCAGCAGCCAAGGAGGCCCGAACACTGAAGCTTTCTTT,.,TRBJ1-1,TRBV5-1,.
CASMERGYNTGELFF,TGTGCCAGTATGGAGCGGGGGTATAACACCGGGGAGCTGTTTTTT,TRBD2,TRBJ2-2,TRBV19,.
CASSLTRGQPQHF,TGTGCCAGCAGCCTCACCCGAGGTCAGCCCCAGCATTTT,.,TRBJ1-5,TRBV11-2,.
CASSFDSYYEQYF,TGTGCCAGCAGCTTCGACAGCTACTACGAGCAGTACTTC,.,TRBJ2-7,TRBV5-5,.
CASSLGLGQGDTQYF,TGTGCCAGCAGCTTGGGTTTGGGACAGGGAGATACGCAGTATTTT,TRBD1,TRBJ2-3,TRBV7-9,.
CATSSGEGRGDTQYF,TGTGCCACCAGCAGTGGGGAGGGGAGAGGAGATACGCAGTATTTT,TRBD2,TRBJ2-3,TRBV15,.
CASSWAGKQPQHF,TGTGCCAGCAGTTGGGCGGGAAAGCAGCCCCAGCATTTT,.,TRBJ1-5,TRBV28,.
CASSEPSGGIQETQYF,TGTGCCAGCAGTGAGCCTAGCGGGGGGATCCAAGAGACCCAGTACTTC,TRBD2,TRBJ2-5,TRBV6-1,.
CASSASTLSSYEQYF,TGTGCCAGCAGCGCGTCGACACTAAGCTCCTACGAGCAGTACTTC,.,TRBJ2-7,TRBV7-2,.
CATSRAGGNYGYTF,TGTGCCACCAGCAGGGCCGGCGGGAACTATGGCTACACCTTC,.,TRBJ1-2,TRBV15,.
CASSFSGRVLNQPQHF,TGTGCCAGCAGTTTTTCGGGCAGGGTGCTCAATCAGCCCCAGCATTTT,.,TRBJ1-5,TRBV27,.
CASSLRGQSTYEQYF,TGCGCCAGCAGCCTAAGGGGACAGAGTACCTACGAGCAGTACTTC,TRBD1,TRBJ2-7,TRBV5-1,.
CASSSQGATKPQHF,TGTGCCAGCAGCTCACAGGGGGCGACGAAGCCCCAGCATTTT,TRBD1,TRBJ1-5,TRBV27,.
CASSASVYGNTGELFF,TGTGCCAGCAGTGCCTCCGTCTATGGGAACACCGGGGAGCTGTTTTTT,.,TRBJ2-2,TRBV6-1,.
CASRDSAYNEQFF,TGTGCCAGCAGGGACAGCGCCTACAATGAGCAGTTCTTC,.,TRBJ2-1,TRBV13,.
CASSRLGGTRTPNTEAFF,TGTGCCAGCAGTCGTCTAGGTGGGACCAGGACTCCCAACACTGAAGCTTTCTTT,.,TRBJ1-1,TRBV2,once
CSVEDTRRTGLNTEAFF,TGCAGCGTTGAAGACACCCGAAGGACAGGCCTGAACACTGAAGCTTTCTTT,TRBD1,TRBJ1-1,TRBV29-1,.
CASGQDHYEQYF,TGTGCCAGTGGACAGGACCACTACGAGCAGTACTTC,TRBD1,TRBJ2-7,TRBV7-9,.
CASSSHGWAAGVNEQFF,TGCGCCAGCAGCTCCCATGGGTGGGCAGCGGGGGTAAATGAGCAGTTCTTC,TRBD2,TRBJ2-1,TRBV5-1,.
CASSHQGVSYEQYF,TGTGCCAGCAGCCACCAGGGGGTCTCCTACGAGCAGTACTTC,TRBD1,TRBJ2-7,TRBV14,.
CASSPEVLAGDTDTQYF,TGTGCCAGCAGCCCGGAGGTGCTAGCGGGGGACACAGATACGCAGTATTTT,TRBD2,TRBJ2-3,TRBV4-2,.
CATSRGGPQYF,TGTGCCACCAGCAGAGGAGGGCCCCAGTACTTC,.,TRBJ2-5,TRBV15,.
CASSIEVGIEGDYTF,TGTGCCAGTAGTATAGAGGTCGGGATTGAGGGAGACTACACCTTC,.,TRBJ1-2,TRBV19,.
CASSVGTYQETQYF,TGTGCCAGCAGCGTAGGGACATACCAAGAGACCCAGTACTTC,.,TRBJ2-5,TRBV9,.
CASSVYGGPSSEQYF,TGTGCCAGCAGCGTATACGGGGGGCCATCCTCCGAGCAGTACTTC,.,TRBJ2-7,TRBV9,.
CASSRDSYEQYF,TGCGCCAGCAGCCGGGACAGCTACGAGCAGTACTTC,TRBD1,TRBJ2-7,TRBV5-1,.
CSGGDNEQFF,TGCAGTGGCGGGGACAATGAGCAGTTCTTC,.,TRBJ2-1,TRBV20-1,.
CASWALTDTQYF,TGTGCCAGCTGGGCCCTCACAGATACGCAGTATTTT,.,TRBJ2-3,TRBV2,.
CAWRGQGWYYEQYF,TGTGCCTGGAGAGGACAGGGTTGGTACTACGAGCAGTACTTC,TRBD1,TRBJ2-7,TRBV30,few
CASSLRGAVNQPQHF,TGTGCCAGCAGCCTCAGGGGGGCAGTCAATCAGCCCCAGCATTTT,TRBD1,TRBJ1-5,TRBV7-6,once